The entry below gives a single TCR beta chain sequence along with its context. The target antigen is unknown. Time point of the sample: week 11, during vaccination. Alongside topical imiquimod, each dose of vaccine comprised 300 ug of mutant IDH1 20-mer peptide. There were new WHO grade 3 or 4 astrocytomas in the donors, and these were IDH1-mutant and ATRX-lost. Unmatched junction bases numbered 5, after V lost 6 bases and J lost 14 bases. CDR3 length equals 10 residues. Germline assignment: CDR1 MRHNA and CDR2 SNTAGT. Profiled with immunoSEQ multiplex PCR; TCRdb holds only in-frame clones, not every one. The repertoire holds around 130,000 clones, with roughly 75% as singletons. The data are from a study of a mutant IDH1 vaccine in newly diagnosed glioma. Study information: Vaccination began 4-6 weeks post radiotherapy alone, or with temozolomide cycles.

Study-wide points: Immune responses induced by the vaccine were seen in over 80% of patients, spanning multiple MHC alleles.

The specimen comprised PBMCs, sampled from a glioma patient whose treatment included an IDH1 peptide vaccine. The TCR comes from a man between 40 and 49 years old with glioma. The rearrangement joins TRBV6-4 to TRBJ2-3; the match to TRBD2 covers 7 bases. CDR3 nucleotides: TGTGCCAGCAGGGGGAGGGTTTCGTATTTT. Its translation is CASRGRVSYF.